Given below is one T cell receptor beta chain in context. Its target is unknown. This CDR3 is 15 amino acids long. Trimming removed 1 base at V and 6 bases at J, with 13 bases between. Germline V gene data show CDR1 as SNHLY and CDR2 as FYNNEI. Assay used: immunoSEQ multiplex PCR; TCRdb lists only in-frame clones, some missing. The sample records some 1,400,000 clones, 95% to 97% being singletons. This sample was taken from a study of shared clonotypes between healthy human individuals. About the study: Sampling drew on donors who were a couple of women and three men aged 18 to 49. Findings of the study overall: The sole specimen, blood, was sampled, and tissue repertoires likely differ. Relative to memory subsets, naive subsets generally showed larger estimated richness. Depth of sequencing was expected to influence donor clonotype sharing.

The clonotype comes from a man aged 30-40 years in good health. Sequencing was carried out using naive CD4+ T cells sorted from blood. Specified subset: CD45RA+ positively selected. This sequence joins TRBV2 and TRBJ1-5; D gene ambiguous. The CDR3 spells CASSEVRTGTQPQHF. The CDR3 DNA is TGTGCCAGCAGTGAAGTTCGGACCGGAACTCAGCCCCAGCATTTT.